The clone carrying this T cell receptor (beta chain) has just a few counts. What it binds is unknown. The sample is drawn from a study of post-analysis software for immune sequencing data. Study-level background: The courses of disease that were included comprised relapsing-remitting, secondary progressive and progressive-relapsing multiple sclerosis.

Unique molecular identifiers were carried by the TCR beta cDNA libraries. One entry per CDR3 protein, called by TCRdb with MiXCR from the PCR reads. The repertoire holds some 500,000 distinct CDR3 sequences, with roughly 45% as singletons. Study-level results: Five TRBV segments (TRBV5-6, TRBV5-1 and TRBV20-1 among them) occurred more frequently in patients than in controls.

The CDR3 sequence is 12 residues long. Trimming took off 7 bases at V and 3 bases at J, with 12 bases between the two ends. The V gene's germline CDR1 is SQVTM and CDR2 ANQGSEA. The receptor was isolated from a girl aged 10 to 17 with multiple sclerosis. The chain uses TRBV29-1 and TRBJ1-2; the D is unclear. The sequencing input was blood. CDR3 amino acids: CSGTETDYGYTF. The CDR3 nucleotides are TGCAGCGGGACGGAAACCGACTATGGCTACACCTTC. The full variable domain, its missing parts supplied by reference TRBV29-1 and TRBJ1-2, is SAVISQKPSRDICQRGTSLTIQCQVDSQVTMMFWYRQQPGQSLTLIATANQGSEATYESGFVIDKFPISRPNLTFSTLTVSNMSPEDSSIYLCSGTETDYGYTFGSGTRLTVV.